This T cell receptor (beta chain) was sequenced during a study of blood T cell repertoires in COVID-19 (dated by TCRdb to the early 2020s). For context, the study as a whole: Samples from collaborators originated in the United States, Italy and Spain and spanned both the acute and convalescent phases of COVID-19. The material from the prospective study consisted of cDNA or gDNA derived from T cells, B-cell-depleted T cells, or PBMCs. The dataset comprised deeply sampled blood TCRbeta repertoires from subjects exposed to, actively infected with, or recovered from COVID-19. The repertoires were released in a freely available public database intended as a resource for research on the immune response to SARS-CoV-2. Samples came from the ongoing ImmuneRACE study (first 160 participants) plus 1,254 subjects from 6 global collaborators. The sample metadata nearly always contained a de-identified subject ID, COVID-19 status, age in years and sex. Where available, HLA class I and class II types were obtained from metadata supplied by the sample provider rather than from assay-based typing.

In the case of this clone: The specificity of this receptor is unknown. Base-call qualities are not available, and no considerably larger clone is one nucleotide away.

Whole blood was collected in K2EDTA tubes by collaborating institutions according to the institutions' own protocols. For TCRbeta analysis, collaborators shipped samples as frozen whole blood, isolated PBMCs, or DNA extracted from either of those sample types. TCRbeta CDR3 regions were amplified from genomic DNA by means of the immunoSEQ Assay, a bias-controlled multiplex PCR. For the original study's pipeline: Nucleated cell counts per sample were estimated from amplification of reference gene primers within the assay. To quantify the absolute abundance of each unique TCRbeta CDR3 rearrangement, sequence reads were collapsed and filtered. For each sample, productive Simpson clonality was calculated as the square root of Simpson's diversity index over productive rearrangements. Held by TCRdb, this immuneACCESS table contains in-frame sequences only and omits some clones. Under half of the omission traces to an unresolved V gene where checked; the cause of the rest is unknown. V and J calls and clone size follow that table, whereas D and trimming were derived from the DNA. The sample profile shows roughly 220,000 clones; approximately 84% of them were found once. The top ten hold around 5.7% of the sample.

The paper as a whole reports these results and caveats: How much clinical and demographic metadata was included differed by source and by participant, and the metadata was provided uncurated.

Specimen: peripheral blood. The TCR sequence derives from an older man with acute or convalescent COVID-19.

The CDR3: CASSLDPPTGENTEAFF. The base sequence is TGTGCCAGCAGCTTAGATCCACCGACAGGGGAGAACACTGAAGCTTTCTTT. The sequence joins TRBV11-3 to TRBJ1-1; 8 of the junction bases match TRBD1. The germline V gene sets CDR1 to SGHNT and CDR2 to YENEEA. The V end gives up 0 bases and the J end 1 base, leaving 7 bases in the junction not matched to a gene. The CDR3 goes from the cysteine to the phenylalanine over 17 residues. Only the CDR3 portion is preserved as DNA: 51 bases, with reading frame beginning at the first base. Joined to the reference TRBV11-3 and TRBJ1-1 proteins, this CDR3 gives the full variable domain: EAGVVQSPRYKIIEKKQPVAFWCNPISGHNTLYWYLQNLGQGPELLIRYENEEAVDDSQLPKDRFSAERLKGVDSTLKIQPAELGDSAVYLCASSLDPPTGENTEAFFGQGTRLTVV.